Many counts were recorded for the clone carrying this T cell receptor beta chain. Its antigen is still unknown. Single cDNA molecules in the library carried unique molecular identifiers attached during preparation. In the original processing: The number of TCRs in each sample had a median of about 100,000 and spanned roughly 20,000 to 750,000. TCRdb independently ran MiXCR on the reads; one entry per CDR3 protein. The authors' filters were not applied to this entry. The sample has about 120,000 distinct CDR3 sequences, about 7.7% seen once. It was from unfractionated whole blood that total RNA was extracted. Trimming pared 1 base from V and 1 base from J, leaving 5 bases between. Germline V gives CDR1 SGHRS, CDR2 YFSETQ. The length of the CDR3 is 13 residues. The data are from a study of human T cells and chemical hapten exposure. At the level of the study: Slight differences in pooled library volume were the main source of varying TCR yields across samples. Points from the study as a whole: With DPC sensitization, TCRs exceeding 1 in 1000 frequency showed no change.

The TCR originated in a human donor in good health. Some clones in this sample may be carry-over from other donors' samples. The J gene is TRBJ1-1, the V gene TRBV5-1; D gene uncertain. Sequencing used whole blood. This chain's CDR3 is CASSLQENTEAFF. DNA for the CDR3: TGCGCCAGCAGCTTGCAGGAGAACACTGAAGCTTTCTTT.